These T cell receptor beta chains were read from a single sample in a study of vaccination and CD4 T cells after COVID-19. From the PCR reads, TCRdb called clonotypes with MiXCR, one entry per CDR3 protein. This sample has more than 6,000 distinct CDR3 sequences, with 30% to 45% found just once. No antigen has been assigned to these receptors. Sequenced: CD4+ T cells from blood, cultured in vitro. The receptors stem from a human donor in good health. CDR3s include the opening cysteine and the closing phenylalanine or tryptophan. Fields, in order: J gene, D gene, clone size, V gene, CDR3 DNA, CDR3 protein. D genes are given only for firm matches. Clone size is stated in some rows and not others, as once, few, many or a class when expanded.

>TRBJ1-2|TRBD1|-|TRBV6-1
TGTGCCAGCAGTCGGGACAGTATCTATGGCTACACCTTC
CASSRDSIYGYTF
>TRBJ1-2|-|few|TRBV7-9
TGTGCCAGCAGCTTGCACGGAGAGAACTATGGCTACACCTTC
CASSLHGENYGYTF
>TRBJ1-1|TRBD1|few|TRBV20-1
TGCAGTGCTTTACAGGGGGCCAAGGCCACTGAAGCTTTCTTT
CSALQGAKATEAFF
>TRBJ1-2|-|-|TRBV7-3
TGTGCCAGCAGCCCCGGTGGGGTTTCTGGCTACACCTTC
CASSPGGVSGYTF
>TRBJ1-1|-|few|TRBV2
TGTGCCAGCAGGGGGGACCCTGCAACTGAAGCTTTCTTT
CASRGDPATEAFF
>TRBJ2-5|TRBD1|-|TRBV18
TGTGCCAGCTCACCTCAGGGGGAAGAGACCCAGTACTTC
CASSPQGEETQYF
>TRBJ1-2|-|few|TRBV7-9
TGTGCCAGCAGCCCTGAGTTCACAGGGAGCTATGGCTACACCTTC
CASSPEFTGSYGYTF
>TRBJ1-5|-|few|TRBV27
TGTGCCAGCAGTTTATGGGCGGGTCAGCCCCAGCATTTT
CASSLWAGQPQHF
>TRBJ2-7|-|-|TRBV5-8
TGTGCCAGCACCCCTCGAGGGCTCGACGAGCAGTACTTC
CASTPRGLDEQYF
>TRBJ1-2|-|few|TRBV6-1
TGTGCCAGCAGTGGGGGCCTTCGGCACTATGGCTACACCTTC
CASSGGLRHYGYTF
>TRBJ2-3|-|few|TRBV24-1
TGTGCCACCAGCGATTCGAGGGGGGGGGCCTCTTCTAGCACAGATACGCAGTATTTT
CATSDSRGGASSSTDTQYF
>TRBJ2-1|-|-|TRBV11-2
TGTGCCAGCAGCGCAAACTACAATGAGCAGTTCTTC
CASSANYNEQFF
>TRBJ1-2|-|few|TRBV5-8
TGTGCCAGCAGCTTGAGCTTCAGGGCCCATGGCTACACCTTC
CASSLSFRAHGYTF
>TRBJ1-3|-|few|TRBV20-1
TGCAGTGCTAGAGCGGACCCAGGGTGGAACACCATATATTTT
CSARADPGWNTIYF
>TRBJ2-7|-|-|TRBV2
TGTGCCAGCAGCCGGTCCCCACCTTACGAGCAGTACTTC
CASSRSPPYEQYF
>TRBJ2-7|-|-|TRBV9
TGTGCCAGCAGCGGCGCGCCTAGCTCCTACGAGCAGTACTTC
CASSGAPSSYEQYF
>TRBJ1-2|-|-|TRBV10-3
TGTGCCATCAGTGACGGAGAGAACTATGGCTACACCTTC
CAISDGENYGYTF
>TRBJ1-2|-|few|TRBV18
TGTGCCAGCTCACCACTGGGGAGTTGGGGCTACACCTTC
CASSPLGSWGYTF
>TRBJ1-6|TRBD1|few|TRBV11-1
TGTGCCAGCAGCTTCACTCCGGGACAGGGTGGCTCACCCCTCCACTTT
CASSFTPGQGGSPLHF
>TRBJ1-5|-|few|TRBV6-1
TGTGCCAGCAGTATTAGGGTGAACAATCAGCCCCAGCATTTT
CASSIRVNNQPQHF
>TRBJ1-1|-|few|TRBV6-1
TGTGCCAGCAGTCTTATCCAGGACACTGAAGCTTTCTTT
CASSLIQDTEAFF
>TRBJ2-1|TRBD1|few|TRBV27
TGTGCCAGCACCATGGACAGGGGGCTCTCTGAGCAGTTCTTC
CASTMDRGLSEQFF
>TRBJ2-1|-|-|TRBV6-5
TGTGCCAGCAGTTCGTGGGGAGGCGATGAGCAGTTCTTC
CASSSWGGDEQFF
>TRBJ2-7|-|-|TRBV14
TGTGCCAGCAGCCAACTCTACGAGCAGTACTTC
CASSQLYEQYF
>TRBJ2-3|-|-|TRBV7-2
TGTGCCAGCAGCTTGGACTACCTTAGCACAGATACGCAGTATTTT
CASSLDYLSTDTQYF
>TRBJ2-3|-|few|TRBV10-1
TGCGCCAGCCCCAGGGCCCGACCCGCCGGAGATACGCAGTATTTT
CASPRARPAGDTQYF
>TRBJ2-5|-|-|TRBV7-2
TGTGCCAGCAGCTTATGGGTTAATGGGGCCCAGTACTTC
CASSLWVNGAQYF
>TRBJ2-3|-|-|TRBV7-6
TGTGCCAGCAGCTTAGGCAGGTCCTCAGATACGCAGTATTTT
CASSLGRSSDTQYF
>TRBJ1-5|-|few|TRBV20-1
TGCAGTGCTAGAGATACCTCAAGCAATCAGCCCCAGCATTTT
CSARDTSSNQPQHF
>TRBJ2-3|-|-|TRBV19
TGTGCCAGTAGTACGAAACCGAGAATCACAGATACGCAGTATTTT
CASSTKPRITDTQYF
>TRBJ2-1|-|-|TRBV10-2
TGCGCCAGCAGTGAGTCAGGGTACAATGAGCAGTTCTTC
CASSESGYNEQFF
>TRBJ1-2|-|few|TRBV15
TGTGCCACCAGCAGGGGGGTCGGCGGCTACACCTTC
CATSRGVGGYTF
>TRBJ1-5|-|few|TRBV20-1
TGCAGTGCTATCCCCGGGCCTCAAAACAAGCCCCAGCATTTT
CSAIPGPQNKPQHF
>TRBJ1-1|-|-|TRBV30
TGTGCCTGGAGTTCCTCGGGGGCGACTGAAGCTTTCTTT
CAWSSSGATEAFF
>TRBJ1-1|-|-|TRBV11-2
TGTGCCAGCAGCTGGGACGGTTCTGAAGCTTTCTTT
CASSWDGSEAFF
>TRBJ2-1|-|-|TRBV7-8
TGTGCCAGCAGCCACAGGGGACTAGACGAACGGCAGCAGTTCTTC
CASSHRGLDERQQFF
>TRBJ2-3|-|-|TRBV20-1
TGCAGTGCTGTGGACAGGCGGGGGAACACAGATACGCAGTATTTT
CSAVDRRGNTDTQYF
>TRBJ1-1|TRBD1|-|TRBV10-3
TGTGCCATCAGTGAGGCAACCGCAGGGGGCACTGAAGCTTTCTTT
CAISEATAGGTEAFF
>TRBJ1-1|-|-|TRBV20-1
TGCAGTGCTAGAGATGACAGGACGGGCACTGAAGCTTTCTTT
CSARDDRTGTEAFF
>TRBJ2-3|-|-|TRBV24-1
TGTGCCACCAGTGATTGGGGGGGGACATCTAACACAGATACGCAGTATTTT
CATSDWGGTSNTDTQYF
>TRBJ1-1|TRBD1|-|TRBV6-1
TGTGCCAGCAGCACTCCGGGACAGGGGGCAGGGACTGAAGCTTTCTTT
CASSTPGQGAGTEAFF
>TRBJ1-6|-|-|TRBV21-1
TGTGCCAGCAGCAACCCCCGATGGACAGGGAACTCACCCCTCCACTTT
CASSNPRWTGNSPLHF
>TRBJ1-2|TRBD1|-|TRBV27
TGTGCCAGCAGTCGACAGGGGGGGTATGGCTACACCTTC
CASSRQGGYGYTF
>TRBJ1-5|-|-|TRBV6-1
TGTGCCAGCAGTGCTTATAGCAATCAGCCCCAGCATTTT
CASSAYSNQPQHF
>TRBJ1-2|-|few|TRBV27
TGTGCCAGCAGTTTAACTCCGGGTGGGGTCTATGGCTACACCTTC
CASSLTPGGVYGYTF
>TRBJ2-2|-|-|TRBV7-6
TGTGCCAGCAGCCATTCGGGCGGAGGGGCACTCACGAACACCGGGGAGCTGTTTTTT
CASSHSGGGALTNTGELFF
>TRBJ2-1|-|-|TRBV6-1
TGTGCCAGCGAGGGGGGGGGTCAGGTTGAGCAGTTCTTC
CASEGGGQVEQFF
>TRBJ2-3|-|few|TRBV7-6
TGTGCCAGCAGCTCATTCGGCGTCTCTAGCACAGATACGCAGTATTTT
CASSSFGVSSTDTQYF
>TRBJ2-3|TRBD1|-|TRBV15
TGTGCCACCGGGACAGCTAGCACAGATACGCAGTATTTT
CATGTASTDTQYF
>TRBJ1-2|-|few|TRBV19
TGTGCCAGTACGAGGTCTAACTATGGCTACACCTTC
CASTRSNYGYTF
>TRBJ2-5|-|-|TRBV5-8
TGTGCCAGCAGCGGGGAGGCCCTCGGGGAAGAGACCCAGTACTTC
CASSGEALGEETQYF
>TRBJ1-1|-|few|TRBV7-9
TGTGCCAGCAGCTCCCAGATTGAAGCTTTCTTT
CASSSQIEAFF
>TRBJ2-3|-|-|TRBV6-1
TGTGCCAGCAGTCATGGGACTTTTTTGGATCCAGATACGCAGTATTTT
CASSHGTFLDPDTQYF
>TRBJ1-1|TRBD1|few|TRBV7-9
TGTGCCAGCAGCTTTCAGGGGGGAGACACTGAAGCTTTCTTT
CASSFQGGDTEAFF